The sample holds a few counts of the clone carrying this T cell receptor (beta chain). Antigen: not known. These data belong to a study of T cells in Graves' hyperthyroidism and ophthalmopathy. Across the whole study: Peripheral blood collection took place at initial diagnosis, before any treatment.

The CDR3 covers 15 residues. CDR1 is MNHEY, CDR2 SVGEGT, per germline. Trimming took 7 bases from V and 7 from J, leaving 20 bases between them. Exclusion of patients followed from uncontrolled infection, other autoimmune disease, pregnancy or lactation. RNA transcripts were the template for amplifying TCR beta CDR3 regions. HTBI primers drove first-round RT-PCR of the TCR CDR3. TCRdb ran MiXCR on the multiplex PCR reads and lists one entry per CDR3 protein. This repertoire shows some 490,000 distinct CDR3 sequences, around a fifth found once; its top ten account for 49%. Findings and limits, study-wide: Blood held most thyroid clonotypes expanded above 0.001 frequency. Ophthalmopathy stood apart from stable hyperthyroidism in a 13 V-J model.

The receptor was isolated from a woman aged 65 to 85 with Graves' ophthalmopathy. The chain has TRBV6-2 or TRBV6-3 and TRBJ2-1, with D hard to call. The material sequenced was blood. The CDR3 here is CASTPLSVYGNEQFF. CDR3 DNA sequence: TGTGCCAGCACCCCCCTCTCGGTCTATGGAAATGAGCAGTTCTTC.